The 32 T cell receptor beta chains below were found in one sample sequenced in a study of type 1 regulatory T cells. TCRdb itself ran the reads through MiXCR, one entry per CDR3 protein. The table shows 25,000 or so distinct CDR3 sequences, with roughly half occurring only once. No antigen has been identified for these receptors. Source material: cultured T cells, either the whole culture or a sorted T cell fraction (not recorded which). The receptor set was obtained from a human donor in good health.

The V call is TRBV3-1, the J call TRBJ2-2; weak D call: TRBD2 (6 bases). Trimming cost V 4 bases and J 0 bases, with 12 bases left between them. This CDR3 is 16 amino acids long. Germline assignment: CDR1 LGHDT and CDR2 YNNKEL (reference sequence). The DNA for the CDR3 is TGTGCCAGCAGCCGAAGACGGGGGACGAACACCGGGGAGCTGTTTTTT. It specifies CASSRRRGTNTGELFF. Full variable domain (outside the CDR3, taken from reference TRBV3-1 and TRBJ2-2): DTAVSQTPKYLVTQMGNDKSIKCEQNLGHDTMYWYKQDSKKFLKIMFSYNNKELIINETVPNRFSPKSPDKAHLNLHINSLELGDSAVYFCASSRRRGTNTGELFFGEGSRLTVL.

By frequency in the sample, this clonotype is medium-sized. The chain has TRBV5-1 and TRBJ2-3; 10 bases fit TRBD1. The CDR3 contains 15 residues. Trimming at V came to 4 bases and at J to 1 base, leaving 3 bases not matched to a gene. Germline V gene data show CDR1 as SGHRS and CDR2 as YFSETQ. For the CDR3, the DNA is TGCGCCAGCAGCGCGGGGACAGGGGGCACAGATACGCAGTATTTT. Translated: CASSAGTGGTDTQYF.

The chain is built from TRBV7-8 and TRBJ2-7; D remains unclear. Trimming removed 2 bases from V and 7 bases from J, with 12 bases in between. The V gene's germline CDR1 is SGHVS and CDR2 FQNEAQ. The CDR3 loop spans 13 amino acids. DNA of the CDR3: TGTGCCAGCAGCTTACAATCTTGGGAAGAGCAGTACTTC. The encoded protein is CASSLQSWEEQYF.

The V call is TRBV5-6, the J call TRBJ2-2; a possible D gene is TRBD2 (6 bases). Between the trimmed V and J ends, which lost 7 bases and 3 bases, there was a span of 22 bases. The CDR3 sequence is 17 residues long. CDR1 and CDR2 (germline): SGHDT, YYEEEE. The CDR3 spells CASGSPLGRGYTGELFF. The DNA of the CDR3 is TGTGCCAGCGGTTCACCCCTGGGGCGGGGATACACCGGGGAGCTGTTTTTT.

By sample share, this clonotype is medium-sized. The CDR3 here is CASSPQIGQGYGYTF. In DNA, the CDR3 is TGTGCCAGCTCACCACAAATCGGACAGGGCTATGGCTACACCTTC. The chain recombines TRBV18 with TRBJ1-2, with 8 bases that match TRBD1. Unmatched junction bases numbered 5, after V lost 1 base and J lost 4 bases. From germline, CDR1 is KGHSH and CDR2 LQKENI. This CDR3 comprises 15 residues. The whole variable domain, filled in from reference TRBV18 and TRBJ1-2, reads NAGVMQNPRHLVRRRGQEARLRCSPMKGHSHVYWYRQLPEEGLKFMVYLQKENIIDESGMPKERFSAEFPKEGPSILRIQQVVRGDSAAYFCASSPQIGQGYGYTFGSGTRLTVV.

This rearrangement joins TRBV10-3 to TRBJ1-4, with unresolved D. CDR1 ENHRY and CDR2 SYGVKD come from the germline V gene. With 0 bases removed from V and 0 bases from J, the gap between germline ends came to 11 bases. The CDR3 has 17 residues. The DNA of the CDR3 is TGTGCCATCAGTGAGTCGATGGCAGGAACAACTAATGAAAAACTGTTTTTT. It codes for CAISESMAGTTNEKLFF.

The V and J genes are TRBV10-3 and TRBJ1-2; D unresolved. Germline-derived CDR1 and CDR2 are ENHRY and SYGVKD. Trimming removed 6 bases at V and 6 bases at J, with 8 bases between. This CDR3 contains 11 residues. The CDR3 nucleotides are TGTGCCATCAGGATTGGAAATGGCTACACCTTC. Its translation: CAIRIGNGYTF.

This clonotype ranks as medium-sized. This sequence joins TRBV6-1 and TRBJ1-1, with D perhaps TRBD1 (5 bases). The CDR3 length is 14 residues. Germline CDR1 reads MNHNS; CDR2 reads SASEGT. Trimming shortened V by 8 bases and J by 0 bases, and 13 bases separated the two germline ends. CDR3 sequence reads: CASFTGLMNTEAFF. DNA for the CDR3: TGTGCCAGCTTTACAGGCCTAATGAACACTGAAGCTTTCTTT.

This clonotype occurred once. The chain has TRBV3-1 and TRBJ1-2, with 10 bases lining up with TRBD1. The CDR3 is 18 residues long. V shed 4 bases and J 8 bases; nucleotides not matched to a gene: 19. CDR1 is LGHDT and CDR2 is YNNKEL in the germline V gene (reference sequence). In DNA, the CDR3 is TGTGCCAGCAGCCCCTTGGGGGGACAGGGGAGTCCCATTCGGGGCTACACCTTC. Translated, it gives CASSPLGGQGSPIRGYTF.

V usage is TRBV7-9 and J usage is TRBJ1-1, with 8 bases lining up with TRBD1. CDR3 length: 13 amino acids. V shed 5 bases and J 10 bases; nucleotides not matched to a gene: 9. Looked up from germline, CDR1 is SEHNR and CDR2 is FQNEAQ (reference sequence). In nucleotides, the CDR3 is TGTGCCAGCAGCGGACAGGGACAGTATGCAGCTTTCTTT. The encoded protein is CASSGQGQYAAFF.

This clonotype has a handful of counts. The CDR3 nucleotides are TGTGCCATCAGTAGACGGGCCCTGGAGACCCAGTACTTC. Residues: CAISRRALETQYF. V usage is TRBV10-3 and J usage is TRBJ2-5; no clear D. V lost 5 bases and J lost 5, with 12 bases in between. There are 13 residues in the CDR3. Germline V CDR1 and CDR2: ENHRY, SYGVKD.

The rearrangement joins TRBV10-3 to TRBJ2-6, with D unclear. V was trimmed by 10 bases and J by 0 bases, leaving 16 bases between them. Germline CDR1 and CDR2: ENHRY and SYGVKD. This CDR3 is built from 16 residues. The CDR3 is CATSVASGSGANVLTF. The CDR3, as DNA: TGTGCCACCTCAGTGGCGTCGGGCTCTGGGGCCAACGTCCTGACTTTC.

This CDR3 is CASSKAANEQFF. The CDR3 coding sequence is TGTGCCAGCAGCAAGGCTGCCAATGAGCAGTTCTTC. V and J are TRBV11-3 and TRBJ2-1; D remains unclear. Germline CDR1 reads SGHNT; CDR2 reads YENEEA. The CDR3 is 12 amino acids. V was pared by 5 bases and J by 6 bases, with 8 bases between.

This chain connects TRBV6-6 to TRBJ2-5; TRBD2 matches 15 bases. The trim removed 6 bases at V and 5 bases at J, leaving 7 bases unmatched. This CDR3 contains 16 residues. Per germline, CDR1 MNHNY and CDR2 SVGAGI (reference sequence). This chain's CDR3 is CASSAGTSGGRETQYF. Written as DNA, the CDR3 is TGTGCCAGCAGCGCCGGGACTAGCGGGGGGAGGGAGACCCAGTACTTC.

This clonotype counts as medium-sized. J is TRBJ2-7 and V is TRBV28, with D tentatively TRBD1 (6 bases). Trimming took 5 bases from V and 3 from J, leaving 20 bases between them. Germline values: CDR1 MDHEN, CDR2 SYDVKM. The CDR3 runs 16 residues. In DNA form, the CDR3 reads TGTGCCAGCAGTCCGACTACCGCCGGGACAATCTACGAGCAGTACTTC. Translated: CASSPTTAGTIYEQYF.

The chain has TRBV6-6 and TRBJ2-7; no definite D call. The germline V and J ends were trimmed by 0 bases and 2 bases, with 11 bases remaining between them. Germline loops: CDR1 MNHNY, CDR2 SVGAGI (reference sequence). The CDR3 runs 15 residues. CDR3: CASSYSPRAAYEQYF. The CDR3 DNA reads as TGTGCCAGCAGTTACTCTCCACGGGCGGCCTACGAGCAGTACTTC.

The chain joins TRBV7-9 to TRBJ1-3, with D perhaps TRBD1 (5 bases). Trimming removed 4 bases from V and 1 base from J, with 14 bases in between. Germline values: CDR1 SEHNR, CDR2 FQNEAQ (reference sequence). The CDR3 is 16 residues long. The CDR3 nucleotides read TGTGCCAGCAGCTCCCCTTGGGGGGGATCTGGAAACACCATATATTTT. This translates into CASSSPWGGSGNTIYF.

V and J are TRBV6-1 and TRBJ1-2; a possible D gene is TRBD1 (5 bases). The CDR3 totals 14 residues. Germline CDR1 is MNHNS and CDR2 is SASEGT. V gave up 6 bases and J gave up 8 bases, with 19 bases separating them. The CDR3 nucleotides are TGTGCCAGCAGATCACAGGTGCCCCTTTTCGGCTACACCTTC. Protein sequence: CASRSQVPLFGYTF.

This clonotype was picked up many times. The rearrangement links TRBV19 to TRBJ2-2; 9 bases are shared with TRBD2. Losses at the gene ends were 8 bases for V and 1 base for J; bases not matched to a gene: 11. This CDR3 has 17 residues. CDR1 and CDR2 (germline): LNHDA, SQIVND (reference sequence). As DNA, the CDR3 is TGTGCCAGTGGATGGAGGTTAGCGGGGGAGAACACCGGGGAGCTGTTTTTT. It encodes CASGWRLAGENTGELFF.

In this sample, this clonotype turned up a few times. The chain employs TRBV19 and TRBJ2-3; 15 positions match TRBD2. From germline, CDR1 is LNHDA and CDR2 SQIVND (reference sequence). The CDR3 has 17 residues. The V and J ends lost 8 bases and 1 base, in that order; junction bases with no gene match: 7. CDR3 residues: CASGLAGGLLRTDTQYF. In DNA form, the CDR3 reads TGTGCCAGTGGACTAGCGGGGGGGCTACTCCGCACAGATACGCAGTATTTT. The whole variable domain, filled in from reference TRBV19 and TRBJ2-3, reads DGGITQSPKYLFRKEGQNVTLSCEQNLNHDAMYWYRQDPGQGLRLIYYSQIVNDFQKGDIAEGYSVSREKKESFPLTVTSAQKNPTAFYLCASGLAGGLLRTDTQYFGPGTRLTVL.

The rearrangement links TRBV7-9 to TRBJ1-2; TRBD1 matches 10 bases. The CDR3 totals 14 residues. Per germline, CDR1 SEHNR and CDR2 FQNEAQ (reference sequence). With V trimmed by 3 bases and J by 8 bases, 6 bases remained unmatched. CDR3 sequence (DNA): TGTGCCAGCAGCTTGGCAGGGACAGGGGAAGGCTACACCTTC. It codes for CASSLAGTGEGYTF.

The V gene is TRBV20-1, the J gene TRBJ2-4; D unresolved. Trimming removed 7 bases at V and 1 base at J, with 14 bases between. This CDR3 has 14 residues. The germline V gene encodes CDR1 DFQATT and CDR2 SNEGSKA (reference sequence). CDR3 region: CSVGLPGAKNIQYF. For the CDR3, the DNA is TGCAGTGTTGGCCTACCTGGGGCCAAAAACATTCAGTACTTC.

The chain couples TRBV19 to TRBJ1-1, with D perhaps TRBD1 (5 bases). This CDR3 spans 15 amino acids. V lost 5 bases and J 0 bases, leaving 13 bases between the germline ends. Germline assignment: CDR1 LNHDA and CDR2 SQIVND (reference sequence). The CDR3 region has the DNA TGTGCCAGTAGTCTTCAGACAGCCATGAACACTGAAGCTTTCTTT. It specifies CASSLQTAMNTEAFF.

The V call is TRBV6-5, the J call TRBJ1-5; D gene ambiguous. Germline V lookup: CDR1 MNHEY, CDR2 SVGAGI. The CDR3 totals 13 residues. V lost 6 bases, J lost 5 bases, and 11 bases lay in between. Written as DNA, the CDR3 is TGTGCCAGCAGCCCTGGCAGTTATCAGCCCCAGCATTTT. It translates to CASSPGSYQPQHF.

CDR3 nucleotide sequence: TGTGCCAGCAGCGCACAGGGGATTCAAATATCGGAAGCTTTCTTT. It is translated as CASSAQGIQISEAFF. V usage is TRBV7-3 and J usage is TRBJ1-1; TRBD1 agrees at 7 bases. Germline CDR1 is SGHTA and CDR2 is FQGTGA. This CDR3 contains 15 residues. Trimming at V came to 5 bases and at J to 8 bases, leaving 14 bases not matched to a gene.

There are a few counts of this clonotype. The chain combines TRBV7-9 with TRBJ1-2; perhaps TRBD1 as D (6 bases). Germline V gene lookup returns CDR1 SEHNR and CDR2 FQNEAQ (reference sequence). CDR3 length: 13 amino acids. Trimming took 5 bases from V and 7 from J, leaving 14 bases between them. The CDR3 loop is CASSRRGAGGYTF. The CDR3 coding sequence is TGTGCCAGCAGCCGAAGGGGGGCTGGTGGCTACACCTTC.

This clonotype was counted a single time. This chain joins TRBV19 and TRBJ1-2; D ambiguous. CDR3 size: 19 residues. CDR1 is LNHDA and CDR2 is SQIVND in the germline V gene (reference sequence). V lost 3 bases to trimming and J lost 8 bases, with 31 bases between them. CDR3 protein: CASSIPRFDMGNAKNGYTF. CDR3 sequence (DNA): TGTGCCAGTAGTATTCCCCGGTTTGATATGGGGAACGCAAAGAACGGCTACACCTTC.

The rearrangement joins TRBV6-5 to TRBJ1-2; D remains ambiguous. This CDR3 is 14 amino acids long. V lost 0 bases, J lost 4 bases, and 9 bases lay in between. The germline CDR1 and CDR2 sequences are MNHEY and SVGAGI. The CDR3 nucleotides are TGTGCCAGCAGTTACTCGGGCCTCGGCTATGGCTACACCTTC. Protein: CASSYSGLGYGYTF.

V is TRBV5-1 and J is TRBJ1-1; possible D gene TRBD1, 6 bases. Trimming left V 4 bases short and J 0 bases short, with 16 bases between. Per germline, CDR1 SGHRS and CDR2 YFSETQ. The CDR3 sequence is 16 residues long. CDR3 sequence: CASSTDSLLMNTEAFF. CDR3 in DNA: TGCGCCAGCAGCACGGACAGCCTGCTAATGAACACTGAAGCTTTCTTT.

The chain carries TRBV27 and TRBJ1-6; possibly TRBD1 for D (6 bases). Trimming left V 11 bases short and J 9 bases short, with 23 bases between. This CDR3 spans 15 amino acids. Germline V lookup: CDR1 MNHEY, CDR2 SMNVEV (reference sequence). This CDR3 is CASRPLTGSGSPLHF. The CDR3 DNA reads TGTGCCTCACGCCCCCTTACAGGGTCAGGTTCACCCCTCCACTTT.

The rearrangement joins TRBV4-1 to TRBJ2-7; D could derive from TRBD1 or TRBD2 (6 bases each). Trimming left V 1 base short and J 0 bases short, with 16 bases between. This CDR3 spans 17 amino acids. Looked up from germline, CDR1 is MGHRA and CDR2 is YSYEKL. CDR3 residues: CASSQGPRGTNSYEQYF. Here the CDR3 DNA reads TGCGCCAGCAGCCAAGGACCTCGGGGGACAAACTCCTACGAGCAGTACTTC.

In its sample, this clonotype was seen a few times. The chain carries TRBV19 and TRBJ2-7, with 13 bases aligning to TRBD2. CDR3 size: 16 residues. Germline V gives CDR1 LNHDA, CDR2 SQIVND (reference sequence). Trimming at V came to 6 bases and at J to 7 bases, leaving 12 bases not matched to a gene. DNA of the CDR3: TGTGCCAGTAGACGGACTAGCGGGGGAGGAGCGGGAGAGCAGTACTTC. This encodes CASRRTSGGGAGEQYF. Drawing the rest from reference TRBV19 and TRBJ2-7, the complete variable domain is DGGITQSPKYLFRKEGQNVTLSCEQNLNHDAMYWYRQDPGQGLRLIYYSQIVNDFQKGDIAEGYSVSREKKESFPLTVTSAQKNPTAFYLCASRRTSGGGAGEQYFGPGTRLTVT.